This TCR beta chain emerged from a study of shared clonotypes between healthy human individuals. Study at large: The donors, a couple of women and a few men, were aged 18 to 49.

Germline CDR1 is SGHRS and CDR2 is YFSETQ. V lost 0 bases and J lost 2, with 14 bases in between. The CDR3 runs to 16 residues. The protocol was immunoSEQ multiplex PCR, while the TCRdb copy is restricted to in-frame clones and leaves out a portion. The table has about 2.4 million clones, around nine tenths seen once. Sequenced material: naive CD4+ T cells sorted from blood. The subset was: CD45RA+ positively selected. The receptor was derived from a man aged 18 to 30 in good health. This rearrangement joins TRBV5-1 to TRBJ2-5, with a weak D call TRBD2 (6 bases). As DNA, the CDR3 is TGCGCCAGCAGCTTGGGTGGAGGGGCAGGGCAAGAGACCCAGTACTTC. It translates to CASSLGGGAGQETQYF.